These T cell receptor beta chains were read from a single sample in a study of blood T cell repertoires in COVID-19. Only in-frame clones appear in the TCRdb table, and some are missing; sequencing was by immunoSEQ multiplex PCR. This table holds 150,000 to 200,000 clones, 90% to 95% found once. Sequencing was performed on peripheral blood. All receptors come from a woman aged 60-70 years with COVID-19, enrolled during active disease. Each CDR3 is given with its conserved first and last residue.

CDR3aa | v_gene
CASKQGLGKQETQYF | TRBV14
CAISPAGSDRARFVDGYTF | TRBV10-3
CASSLEGANVLTF | TRBV18
CASSSGPGLAGGFTGELFF | TRBV7-3
CASSPGSGIEPQHF | TRBV5-8
CASNLAGTEAFF | TRBV19
CASSQRSRSNEKLFF | TRBV4-1
CASSEYLFYTF | TRBV25-1
CASSLQGTEAFF | TRBV18
CASSLGREDGYTF | TRBV5-1
CASNSGTGVSGELFF | TRBV11-3
CASSYSSGAATIYF | TRBV6-5
CASSFGGAGDTQYF | TRBV9
CASSLSVYGYTF | TRBV28
CASSQTGIMNSPLHF | TRBV3-1/TRBV3-2
CASRQGGRGYTF | TRBV12-3/TRBV12-4
CASSRAGGANTGELFF | TRBV6-2/TRBV6-3
CASSLSGGTGVDTQYF | TRBV7-3
CASRPPGQGYEQYF | TRBV12-2
CASSVRDSLEDEQFF | TRBV5-6
CASSLELDPGGTYEQYF | TRBV5-5
CASSYRGPNTEAFF | TRBV6-5
CAGGGRTGELFF | TRBV12-3/TRBV12-4
CASSLSGQHEQYF | TRBV6-6
CASSQDRGAGSPLHF | TRBV4-2
CASSATALNTEAFF | TRBV28
CATSRAPGTENEKLFF | TRBV15
CASSTGRDQPQHF | TRBV6-5
CASSADRGHSNTEAFF | TRBV5-4
CASSHSARGRTDTQYF | TRBV5-4
CASSAGTSSNQPQHF | TRBV27
CASSSPGSNTEAFF | TRBV6-5
CASSYGSTEAFF | TRBV6-5
CASRTGFEKLFF | TRBV12-3/TRBV12-4
CASSIYVAGNADPQHF | TRBV19
CASSQRGSETQYF | TRBV3-1/TRBV3-2
CASSYRQGSGETQYF | TRBV27
CASSPLGPGNTIYF | TRBV18
CASSQVGSVQETQYF | TRBV4-3
CAISEGQDTDTQYF | TRBV10-3
CASRSSGLGNTEAFF | TRBV27
CASSYLQAGRAGELFF | TRBV6-5
CARSPGGQGTDTQYF | TRBV7-5
CASSIAGYNEQFF | TRBV19